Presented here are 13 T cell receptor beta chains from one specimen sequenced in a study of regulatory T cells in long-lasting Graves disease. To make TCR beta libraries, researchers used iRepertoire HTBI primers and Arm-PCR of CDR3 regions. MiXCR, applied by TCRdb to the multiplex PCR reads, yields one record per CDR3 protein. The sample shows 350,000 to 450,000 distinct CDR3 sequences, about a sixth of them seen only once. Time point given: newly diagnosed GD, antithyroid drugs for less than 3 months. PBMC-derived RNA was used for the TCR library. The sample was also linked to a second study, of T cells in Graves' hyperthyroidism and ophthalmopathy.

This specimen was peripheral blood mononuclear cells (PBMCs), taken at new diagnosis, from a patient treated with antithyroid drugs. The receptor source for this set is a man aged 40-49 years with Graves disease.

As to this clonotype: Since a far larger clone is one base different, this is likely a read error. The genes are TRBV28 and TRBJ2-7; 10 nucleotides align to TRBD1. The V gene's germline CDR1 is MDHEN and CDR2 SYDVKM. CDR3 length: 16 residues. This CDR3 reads CASSLATDRGLYVQYF. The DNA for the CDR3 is TGTGCCAGCAGTTTAGCGACCGACAGGGGGCTTTACGTGCAGTACTTC.

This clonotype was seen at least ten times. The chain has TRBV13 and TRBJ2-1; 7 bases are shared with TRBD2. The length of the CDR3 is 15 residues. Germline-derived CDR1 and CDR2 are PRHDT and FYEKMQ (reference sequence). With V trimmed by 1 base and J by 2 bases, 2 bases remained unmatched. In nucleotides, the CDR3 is TGTGCCAGCAGCTTAGCGGCGGGGGCCTACAATGAGCAGTTCTTC. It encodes CASSLAAGAYNEQFF. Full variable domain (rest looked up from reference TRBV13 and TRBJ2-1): AAGVIQSPRHLIKEKRETATLKCYPIPRHDTVYWYQQGPGQDPQFLISFYEKMQSDKGSIPDRFSAQQFSDYHSELNMSSLELGDSALYFCASSLAAGAYNEQFFGPGTRLTVL.

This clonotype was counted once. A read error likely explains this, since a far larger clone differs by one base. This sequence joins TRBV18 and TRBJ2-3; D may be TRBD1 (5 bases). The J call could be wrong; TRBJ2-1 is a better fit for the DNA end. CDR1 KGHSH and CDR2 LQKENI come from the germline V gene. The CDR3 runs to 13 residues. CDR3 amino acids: CASSPDSSNGQFF. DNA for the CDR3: TGTGCCAGCTCACCAGACAGCTCCAATGGGCAGTTCTTC.

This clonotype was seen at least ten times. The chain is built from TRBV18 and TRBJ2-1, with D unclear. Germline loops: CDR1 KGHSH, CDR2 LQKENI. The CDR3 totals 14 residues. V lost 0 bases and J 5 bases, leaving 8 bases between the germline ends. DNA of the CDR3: TGTGCCAGCTCACCACCGTCTGGGCACAATGAGCAGTTCTTC. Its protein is CASSPPSGHNEQFF.

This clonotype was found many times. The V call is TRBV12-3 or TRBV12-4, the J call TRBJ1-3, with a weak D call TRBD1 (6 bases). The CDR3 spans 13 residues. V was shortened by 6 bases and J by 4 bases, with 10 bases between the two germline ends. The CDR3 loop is CASSPTGGNTIYF. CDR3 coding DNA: TGTGCCAGCAGCCCGACAGGAGGAAACACCATATATTTT.

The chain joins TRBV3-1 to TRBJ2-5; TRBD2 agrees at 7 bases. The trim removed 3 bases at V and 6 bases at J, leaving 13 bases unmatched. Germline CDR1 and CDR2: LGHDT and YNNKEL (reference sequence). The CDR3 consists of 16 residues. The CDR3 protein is CASSHSALAVSKTQYF. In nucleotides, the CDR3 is TGTGCCAGCAGCCATAGCGCCCTAGCGGTTAGTAAGACCCAGTACTTC.

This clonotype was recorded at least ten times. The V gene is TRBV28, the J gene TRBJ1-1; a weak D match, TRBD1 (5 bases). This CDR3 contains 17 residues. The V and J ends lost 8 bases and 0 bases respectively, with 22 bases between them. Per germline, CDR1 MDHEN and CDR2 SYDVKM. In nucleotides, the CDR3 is TGTGCCAGCGGCCCAGGTGGGGGTGGGAGGGTGAACACTGAAGCTTTCTTT. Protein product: CASGPGGGGRVNTEAFF.

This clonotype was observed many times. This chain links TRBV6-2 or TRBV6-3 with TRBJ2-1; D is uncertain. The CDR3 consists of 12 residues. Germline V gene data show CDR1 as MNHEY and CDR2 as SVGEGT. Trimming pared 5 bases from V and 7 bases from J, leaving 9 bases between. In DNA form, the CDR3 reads TGTGCCAGCAGTGTTAAACGGAATGAGCAGTTCTTC. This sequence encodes CASSVKRNEQFF.

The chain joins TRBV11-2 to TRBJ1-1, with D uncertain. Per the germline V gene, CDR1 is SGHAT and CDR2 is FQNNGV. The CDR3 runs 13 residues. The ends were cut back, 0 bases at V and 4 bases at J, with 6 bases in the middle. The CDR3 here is CASSLDLGTEAFF. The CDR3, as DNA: TGTGCCAGCAGCTTAGATCTTGGCACTGAAGCTTTCTTT.

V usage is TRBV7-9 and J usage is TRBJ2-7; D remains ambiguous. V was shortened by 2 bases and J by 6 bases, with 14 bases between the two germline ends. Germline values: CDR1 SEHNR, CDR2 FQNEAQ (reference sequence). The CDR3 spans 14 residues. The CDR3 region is CASSLTPGMGEQYF. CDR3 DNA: TGTGCCAGCAGCTTAACTCCCGGCATGGGCGAGCAGTACTTC.

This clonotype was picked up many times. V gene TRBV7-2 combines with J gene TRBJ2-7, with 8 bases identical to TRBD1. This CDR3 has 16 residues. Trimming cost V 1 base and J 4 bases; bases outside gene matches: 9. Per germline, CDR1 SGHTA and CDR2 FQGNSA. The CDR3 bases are TGTGCCAGCAGCTTAGGGGGAGACAGGGGCGAATACGAGCAGTACTTC. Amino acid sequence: CASSLGGDRGEYEQYF. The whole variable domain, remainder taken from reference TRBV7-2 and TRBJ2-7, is GAGVSQSPSNKVTEKGKDVELRCDPISGHTALYWYRQSLGQGLEFLIYFQGNSAPDKSGLPSDRFSAERTGGSVSTLTIQRTQQEDSAVYLCASSLGGDRGEYEQYFGPGTRLTVT.

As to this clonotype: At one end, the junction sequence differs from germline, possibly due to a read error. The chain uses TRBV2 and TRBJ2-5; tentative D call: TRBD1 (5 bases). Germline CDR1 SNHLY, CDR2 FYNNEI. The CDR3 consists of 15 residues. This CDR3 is CASSQGVGMGETQYF. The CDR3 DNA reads TGCGCCAGCAGCCAAGGGGTGGGGATGGGAGAGACCCAGTACTTC.

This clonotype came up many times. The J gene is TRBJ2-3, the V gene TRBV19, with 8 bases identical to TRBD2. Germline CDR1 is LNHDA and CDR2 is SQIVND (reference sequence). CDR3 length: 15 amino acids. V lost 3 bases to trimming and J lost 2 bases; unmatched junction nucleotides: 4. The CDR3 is CASSISGGDTDTQYF. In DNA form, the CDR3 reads TGTGCCAGTAGTATCAGCGGGGGAGACACAGATACGCAGTATTTT.